A single sample is the source of the 23 T cell receptor beta chains below, sequenced in a study of OX40 agonist ivuxolimab in advanced cancers. Sequenced by immunoSEQ multiplex PCR; TCRdb stores in-frame clones only, minus some. This sample carries 30,000 to 45,000 clones, roughly four fifths of them seen once, and the ten largest clones take around 20%. Sequencing used CD4+ or CD8+ T cells sorted from blood, obtained in a trial of the OX40 agonist ivuxolimab. The receptors shown here come from an adult with an advanced solid tumor such as melanoma, head and neck, liver or kidney cancer.

The rearrangement uses TRBV2 and TRBJ2-2; no definite D call. The V gene lost 2 bases and the J gene lost 6 bases, with 10 bases spanning the gap. The CDR3 sequence is 14 residues long. Germline loops: CDR1 SNHLY, CDR2 FYNNEI. CDR3: CASSEFSRAGELFF. The CDR3 nucleotides are TGTGCCAGCAGTGAATTTTCCCGGGCCGGGGAGCTGTTTTTT.

The chain joins TRBV11-2 to TRBJ2-3; TRBD2 matches at 9 bases. Germline trimming cut 3 bases from V and 6 bases from J; bases unmatched to any gene: 10. This CDR3 is 16 amino acids long. The germline V gene encodes CDR1 SGHAT and CDR2 FQNNGV. CDR3 loop: CASSFRLAGIVDTQYF. DNA of the CDR3: TGTGCCAGCAGCTTCAGGCTAGCGGGAATCGTGGATACGCAGTATTTT.

This chain links TRBV7-2 with TRBJ2-1, with D hard to call. CDR3 size: 14 residues. Germline CDR1 and CDR2: SGHTA and FQGNSA. The germline V and J ends were trimmed by 5 bases and 3 bases, with 11 bases remaining between them. The CDR3 loop is CASSKLLGYNEQFF. CDR3 bases: TGTGCCAGCAGCAAGCTGCTAGGCTACAATGAGCAGTTCTTC.

The chain is built from TRBV7-2 and TRBJ2-1; no clear D. V was clipped by 5 bases and J by 5 bases, with 10 bases between them. Germline CDR1 and CDR2: SGHTA and FQGNSA. This CDR3 region has 13 residues. The CDR3 DNA is TGTGCCAGCAGCCTCGGGTCCAACAATGAGCAGTTCTTC. This translates into CASSLGSNNEQFF.

The sample holds a few counts of this clone. The CDR3 nucleotides read TGCGCCAGCAGCCATTTGAACACTGAAGCTTTCTTT. Protein sequence: CASSHLNTEAFF. The V and J genes are TRBV4-1 and TRBJ1-1; D uncertain. Trimming shortened V by 3 bases and J by 0 bases, and 2 bases separated the two germline ends. Germline values: CDR1 MGHRA, CDR2 YSYEKL. The CDR3 is 12 amino acids.

The V gene is TRBV4-3, the J gene TRBJ2-5; 7 nucleotides line up with TRBD1. The J call could be wrong; TRBJ2-7 is a better fit for the DNA end. Germline CDR1 is LGHNA and CDR2 is YSLEER. This CDR3 is 16 amino acids long. CDR3 amino acids: CASSLADRPYSYEQYF. The CDR3 bases are TGCGCCAGCAGCTTGGCGGACAGGCCCTACTCCTACGAGCAGTACTTC.

The chain links TRBV6-1 to TRBJ2-7; D might be TRBD1 (6 bases). Trimming shortened V by 1 base and J by 3 bases, and 13 bases separated the two germline ends. The CDR3 has 15 residues. The germline CDR1 and CDR2 sequences are MNHNS and SASEGT. The CDR3 reads CASSEGAGAFYEQYF. The CDR3 nucleotides are TGTGCCAGCAGTGAAGGTGCAGGGGCCTTCTACGAGCAGTACTTC.

The rearrangement uses TRBV19 and TRBJ2-7; 8 bases match TRBD2. Germline V gene lookup returns CDR1 LNHDA and CDR2 SQIVND (reference sequence). V was clipped by 2 bases and J by 4 bases; unmatched bases: 1. This CDR3 region has 13 residues. The CDR3 DNA is TGTGCCAGTAGTATAACTAGCGGATACGAGCAGTACTTC. Protein product: CASSITSGYEQYF.

The chain recombines TRBV18 with TRBJ2-7; the D gene is possibly TRBD1 (6 bases). Germline lookup yields CDR1 KGHSH and CDR2 LQKENI. Trimming took off 2 bases at V and 11 bases at J, with 25 bases between the two ends. The CDR3 contains 16 residues. DNA for the CDR3: TGTGCCAGCTCACCAACTCAGAGAACTACAGGGCTTAACGAGTACTTC. Translating gives CASSPTQRTTGLNEYF.

V gene TRBV4-1 combines with J gene TRBJ2-1, with 12 nucleotides matching TRBD2. Germline-derived CDR1 and CDR2 are MGHRA and YSYEKL. This CDR3 region has 17 residues. The ends lost 1 base at V and 9 bases at J; junction bases unmatched: 10. The CDR3 DNA is TGCGCCAGCAGCCAAGGGCGGGCTAGCGGGAGGGGGGGTGAGCAGTTCTTC. Its translation: CASSQGRASGRGGEQFF.

A single count supports this clone. This rearrangement joins TRBV28 to TRBJ2-5, with D possibly matching TRBD2 (6 bases). The length of the CDR3 is 16 residues. The germline V and J ends were trimmed by 4 bases and 5 bases, with 20 bases remaining between them. CDR1 is MDHEN and CDR2 is SYDVKM in the germline V gene. The CDR3 here is CASSSRFGGERETQYF. The CDR3 nucleotides read TGTGCCAGCAGTTCCCGATTTGGAGGGGAAAGGGAGACCCAGTACTTC.

This chain joins TRBV7-2 and TRBJ1-4; 7 bases line up with TRBD1. The trim removed 4 bases at V and 5 bases at J, leaving 7 bases unmatched. Per the germline V gene, CDR1 is SGHTA and CDR2 is FQGNSA. CDR3 length equals 15 residues. The CDR3 sequence: CASSSVTGRNEKLFF. For the CDR3, the DNA is TGTGCCAGCAGCTCCGTGACAGGGCGGAATGAAAAACTGTTTTTT.

The genes are TRBV9 and TRBJ2-5; 7 positions match TRBD1. The CDR3 consists of 17 residues. With V trimmed by 7 bases and J by 1 base, 16 bases remained unmatched. The germline gives CDR1 SGDLS, CDR2 YYNGEE. The CDR3 nucleotides are TGTGCCAGCTCTCGTAGAGGGGGCCCAGGCGCCCAAGAGACCCAGTACTTC. The encoded protein is CASSRRGGPGAQETQYF.

The chain recombines TRBV29-1 with TRBJ2-7, with 8 bases identical to TRBD2. The J segment lost 6 bases and the V segment lost 6 bases, leaving 10 bases of the junction unmatched. This CDR3 has 13 amino acids. Germline assignment: CDR1 SQVTM and CDR2 ANQGSEA. The CDR3 nucleotides read TGCAGCGTAAACTTCGGACTAGCCGGCGAGCAGTACTTC. This sequence encodes CSVNFGLAGEQYF.

The J gene is TRBJ2-5, the V gene TRBV5-1, with D perhaps being TRBD1 or TRBD2 (5 bases each). Germline V gene data show CDR1 as SGHRS and CDR2 as YFSETQ. The CDR3 has 15 residues. Between the trimmed V and J ends, which lost 2 bases and 5 bases, there was a span of 16 bases. The CDR3 DNA sequence: TGCGCCAGCAGCTTCGGGACGGGTACTCAGGAGACCCAGTACTTC. This codes for CASSFGTGTQETQYF.

In this sample, this clone turned up once. The V call is TRBV4-1, the J call TRBJ1-6; unclear D gene. Trimming removed 1 base from V and 0 bases from J, with 4 bases in between. Per germline, CDR1 MGHRA and CDR2 YSYEKL. This CDR3 is built from 15 residues. The CDR3 spells CASSQAISYNSPLHF. For the CDR3, the DNA is TGCGCCAGCAGCCAAGCCATCTCCTATAATTCACCCCTCCACTTT.

The V and J genes are TRBV30 and TRBJ1-2, with 8 bases identical to TRBD1. Germline V gene lookup returns CDR1 GTSNPN and CDR2 SVGIG (reference sequence). The CDR3 totals 12 residues. V gave up 7 bases and J gave up 4 bases; unmatched junction bases: 5. The chain's CDR3 is CALTGASYGYTF. CDR3 nucleotides: TGTGCCTTGACAGGGGCCTCCTATGGCTACACCTTC. Filled out from reference TRBV30 and TRBJ1-2, the complete variable domain reads SQTIHQWPATLVQPVGSPLSLECTVEGTSNPNLYWYRQAAGRGLQLLFYSVGIGQISSEVPQNLSASRPQDRQFILSSKKLLLSDSGFYLCALTGASYGYTFGSGTRLTVV.

This clone was found a few times. The J gene is TRBJ2-2, the V gene TRBV6-1; TRBD2 is a possible D gene (5 bases). Trimming removed 4 bases at V and 0 bases at J, with 12 bases between. Germline V gives CDR1 MNHNS, CDR2 SASEGT. This CDR3 is built from 16 residues. CDR3 in DNA: TGTGCCAGCAGTGTCCAAGCGGCCACGAACACCGGGGAGCTGTTTTTT. This codes for CASSVQAATNTGELFF.

This chain connects TRBV30 to TRBJ2-5, with 14 bases that match TRBD2. Germline CDR1 reads GTSNPN; CDR2 reads SVGIG (reference sequence). Trimming took 3 bases from V and 1 from J; bases not matched to a gene: 7. The CDR3 contains 17 residues. The CDR3 here is CAWRKLGLAGAQETQYF. DNA of the CDR3: TGTGCCTGGAGAAAGTTGGGACTAGCGGGGGCCCAAGAGACCCAGTACTTC.

The sample holds a few counts of this clone. The chain combines TRBV7-8 with TRBJ1-4, with a possible D match to TRBD1 (5 bases). This CDR3 region has 15 residues. Per the germline V gene, CDR1 is SGHVS and CDR2 is FQNEAQ. The V end lost 1 base, the J end lost 7 bases, and 13 bases lay between the germline ends. CDR3: CASSLGVQGGEKLFF. DNA for the CDR3: TGTGCCAGCAGCTTAGGTGTCCAGGGCGGTGAAAAACTGTTTTTT.

The chain is built from TRBV6-1 and TRBJ2-1, with D possibly matching TRBD2 (6 bases). CDR3 length: 15 residues. Germline CDR1 and CDR2: MNHNS and SASEGT. V gave up 4 bases and J gave up 0 bases, with 10 bases separating them. Here the CDR3 reads CASSAGLSSYNEQFF. The CDR3 nucleotides read TGTGCCAGCAGTGCGGGACTTAGCTCCTACAATGAGCAGTTCTTC.

The gene calls are TRBV29-1 and TRBJ2-5; perhaps TRBD1 as D (5 bases). The end of the DNA aligns better with TRBJ2-7, so the J call may be wrong. Germline values: CDR1 SQVTM, CDR2 ANQGSEA. This CDR3 has 13 residues. The CDR3 loop is CSAQGYGFYEQYF. The CDR3 DNA sequence: TGCAGCGCCCAGGGTTATGGGTTTTACGAGCAGTACTTC.

The rearrangement links TRBV7-2 to TRBJ2-7, with TRBD2 as a possible D gene (6 bases). CDR3 length: 14 amino acids. Germline V CDR1 and CDR2: SGHTA, FQGNSA. The ends were cut back, 1 base at V and 1 base at J, with 8 bases in the middle. CDR3 coding DNA: TGTGCCAGCAGCTTAGGACGGGGGTCCTACGAGCAGTACTTC. This encodes CASSLGRGSYEQYF.